These 18 T cell receptor beta chains share one sample of origin, sequenced in a study of sequential checkpoint blockade in melanoma. Treatment given: randomized to nivolumab then ipilimumab (arm A) or the reverse (arm B). Profiled with immunoSEQ multiplex PCR; TCRdb holds only in-frame clones, not every one. The data show 2,000 to 3,000 clones, approximately 20% seen once. The sequencing here drew on tumor tissue (inferred from file names), taken from a patient given nivolumab and ipilimumab in sequence. These receptors all come from a human donor with melanoma.

This chain links TRBV19 with TRBJ2-7, with 10 bases identical to TRBD2. CDR3 size: 15 residues. Germline lookup yields CDR1 LNHDA and CDR2 SQIVND (reference sequence). Losses at the gene ends were 3 bases for V and 2 bases for J; bases not matched to a gene: 4. The CDR3 DNA reads TGTGCCAGTAGTATCCTAGCGGGAGCTGCCTACGAGCAGTACTTC. This encodes CASSILAGAAYEQYF. The complete variable domain, with remaining parts taken from reference TRBV19 and TRBJ2-7, reads DGGITQSPKYLFRKEGQNVTLSCEQNLNHDAMYWYRQDPGQGLRLIYYSQIVNDFQKGDIAEGYSVSREKKESFPLTVTSAQKNPTAFYLCASSILAGAAYEQYFGPGTRLTVT.

This clone was counted only a few times. The rearrangement joins TRBV28 to TRBJ1-3; weak D call: TRBD1 (6 bases). The CDR3 has 15 amino acids. Trimming took off 4 bases at V and 1 base at J, with 11 bases between the two ends. The V gene's germline CDR1 is MDHEN and CDR2 SYDVKM. The CDR3 bases are TGTGCCAGCAGTTCTCAGGGGAGGTCTGGAAACACCATATATTTT. Translation gives CASSSQGRSGNTIYF.

This clone has just a few counts. The chain couples TRBV28 to TRBJ2-7; 9 bases fit TRBD2. Per germline, CDR1 MDHEN and CDR2 SYDVKM. CDR3 size: 14 residues. V was pared by 4 bases and J by 3 bases, with 4 bases of the junction left unmatched. The CDR3 DNA sequence: TGTGCCAGCAGTTCGCTAGCGGGGTACTACGAGCAGTACTTC. Translated: CASSSLAGYYEQYF.

This clone turned up a few times. V and J are TRBV4-1 and TRBJ1-4, with 8 nucleotides matching TRBD1. The CDR3 is made up of 15 amino acids. After removal of 1 base from V and 10 bases from J, the junction contained 8 bases not matched to a gene. Germline loops: CDR1 MGHRA, CDR2 YSYEKL. This CDR3 reads CASSQGNRGGRKLFF. The CDR3 DNA reads TGCGCCAGCAGCCAAGGGAACAGGGGGGGACGAAAACTGTTTTTT.

This clone was found a few times. CDR3 region: CASSSRLFPGGYTF. In nucleotides, the CDR3 is TGTGCCAGCAGCTCTCGTCTCTTCCCGGGGGGCTACACCTTC. The chain carries TRBV11-3 and TRBJ1-2; D uncertain. Germline values: CDR1 SGHNT, CDR2 YENEEA. This CDR3 has 14 amino acids. With 4 bases removed from V and 8 bases from J, the gap between germline ends came to 17 bases. Combining the CDR3 with reference TRBV11-3 and TRBJ1-2 gives the whole variable domain EAGVVQSPRYKIIEKKQPVAFWCNPISGHNTLYWYLQNLGQGPELLIRYENEEAVDDSQLPKDRFSAERLKGVDSTLKIQPAELGDSAVYLCASSSRLFPGGYTFGSGTRLTVV.

This clone is medium-sized (0.01 to 0.1%) by share. This chain links TRBV11-3 with TRBJ2-5, with 12 bases matching TRBD2. J gave up 7 bases and V 6 bases, and 12 bases lay outside the gene matches. Germline V gives CDR1 SGHNT, CDR2 YENEEA. CDR3 length equals 16 residues. The CDR3 coding sequence is TGTGCCAGCAGTTCCGGACTAGCGGGGAGTCGAGGGACCCAGTACTTC. Translation gives CASSSGLAGSRGTQYF.

CDR3 nucleotide sequence: TGCGCCAGCAAGGTGTCGACAGGGAGCCACGAGCAGTACTTC. Its translation is CASKVSTGSHEQYF. The V call is TRBV10-2, the J call TRBJ2-7; 7 nucleotides agree with TRBD1. The CDR3 consists of 14 residues. V shed 7 bases and J 5 bases; nucleotides not matched to a gene: 11. CDR1 and CDR2 (germline): WSHSY, SAAADI.

By sample share, this clone is medium-sized. The rearrangement links TRBV11-3 to TRBJ1-2, with 7 nucleotides matching TRBD1. Germline V CDR1 and CDR2: SGHNT, YENEEA. V lost 8 bases, J lost 7 bases, and 13 bases stayed unmatched. This CDR3 is built from 14 residues. DNA for the CDR3: TGTGCCAGCGATCGACAGGGTCGGTTGATTGGCTACACCTTC. Protein sequence: CASDRQGRLIGYTF.

This clone was picked up a small number of times. The chain links TRBV6-8 to TRBJ2-5, with D unresolved. Trimming shortened V by 0 bases and J by 5 bases, and 13 bases separated the two germline ends. Germline V gene sequence: CDR1 MNHGY, CDR2 SAAAGT. This CDR3 has 15 residues. CDR3 amino acids: CASSYSISYIETQYF. Written as DNA, the CDR3 is TGTGCCAGCAGTTACTCGATATCTTACATTGAGACCCAGTACTTC.

The chain joins TRBV28 to TRBJ1-2; 7 bases map to TRBD1. This CDR3 has 15 residues. The germline V gene has CDR1 MDHEN and CDR2 SYDVKM. J gave up 0 bases and V 5 bases, and 6 bases lay outside the gene matches. The CDR3 DNA follows: TGTGCCAGCAGTCCATCCAGGGGGGCTAACTATGGCTACACCTTC. Translated: CASSPSRGANYGYTF.

V is TRBV19 and J is TRBJ1-5; D ambiguous. Trimming took off 3 bases at V and 4 bases at J, with 10 bases between the two ends. This CDR3 comprises 14 residues. Germline V gene data show CDR1 as LNHDA and CDR2 as SQIVND (reference sequence). The CDR3 sequence is CASSIRGDNQPQHF. The CDR3 region has the DNA TGTGCCAGTAGTATTCGCGGGGATAATCAGCCCCAGCATTTT.

This clone was detected only a few times. The chain is built from TRBV28 and TRBJ2-5, with TRBD2 identical over 10 bases. The CDR3 covers 16 residues. V lost 2 bases, J lost 3 bases, and 6 bases stayed unmatched. The germline V gene has CDR1 MDHEN and CDR2 SYDVKM. Here the CDR3 DNA reads TGTGCCAGCAGTTTAAGTGGTCTAGCGGGGGAAGAGACCCAGTACTTC. Translating gives CASSLSGLAGEETQYF.

This clone was seen a handful of times. V and J are TRBV6-8 and TRBJ2-5; D is unclear. Trimming shortened V by 7 bases and J by 5 bases, and 11 bases separated the two germline ends. The germline V gene encodes CDR1 MNHGY and CDR2 SAAAGT. The CDR3 sequence is 12 residues long. Here the CDR3 DNA reads TGTGCCAGCATGACCGTCGGGGAGACCCAGTACTTC. The encoded protein is CASMTVGETQYF.

The J gene is TRBJ1-2, the V gene TRBV18, with 9 bases aligning to TRBD1. The ends lost 3 bases at V and 8 bases at J; junction bases unmatched: 10. The CDR3 spans 15 residues. Looked up from germline, CDR1 is KGHSH and CDR2 is LQKENI. CDR3 nucleotides: TGTGCCAGCTCACCGACCACACAGGGGGCGCGCGGCTACACCTTC. Translation gives CASSPTTQGARGYTF.

The V and J genes are TRBV6-8 and TRBJ2-3; D is possibly TRBD1 (6 bases). This CDR3 spans 17 amino acids. Trimming took 5 bases from V and 0 from J, leaving 18 bases between them. Germline CDR1 reads MNHGY; CDR2 reads SAAAGT. The CDR3 region is CASSHRAAYVSTDTQYF. CDR3 bases: TGTGCCAGCAGTCACAGGGCCGCCTACGTTAGCACAGATACGCAGTATTTT.

This clone was detected only a few times. This chain links TRBV28 with TRBJ1-2, with a possible D match to TRBD1 (6 bases). This CDR3 region has 13 residues. V was pared by 4 bases and J by 6 bases, with 12 bases between. The V gene's germline CDR1 is MDHEN and CDR2 SYDVKM. DNA of the CDR3: TGTGCCAGCAGTTCATACAGGGATCATGGCTACACCTTC. This codes for CASSSYRDHGYTF.

This clone is deemed medium-sized. The V call is TRBV11-3, the J call TRBJ2-1; TRBD2 aligns across 11 bases. V lost 8 bases and J lost 6; bases outside the gene matches: 9. The germline V gene has CDR1 SGHNT and CDR2 YENEEA. CDR3 length: 15 amino acids. The CDR3 sequence is CASGTVLAGGNEQFF. CDR3 nucleotide sequence: TGTGCCAGCGGGACCGTGCTAGCGGGAGGCAATGAGCAGTTCTTC.

The V and J genes are TRBV18 and TRBJ2-5, with D perhaps TRBD1 or TRBD2 (5 bases each). Germline V gene sequence: CDR1 KGHSH, CDR2 LQKENI. Between the trimmed V and J ends, which lost 2 bases and 4 bases, there was a span of 8 bases. The CDR3 contains 13 residues. In DNA, the CDR3 is TGTGCCAGCTCACCAGGGGCGGGAGAGACCCAGTACTTC. Amino acids: CASSPGAGETQYF.